The source of this TCR beta chain is a study of T-cell reconstitution after alpha-beta-depleted transplantation in children. The germline CDR1 and CDR2 sequences are SGHNT and YENEEA. The CDR3 covers 14 residues. J was trimmed by 3 bases and V by 2 bases; bases with no gene match: 4. Preparation of the TCRbeta library was carried out with unique molecular identifiers. TCRdb called the PCR reads again in MiXCR, with one record for every CDR3 protein. This sample has almost 400,000 distinct CDR3 sequences; around 20% occur once, and the top ten carry about 3.8%. The chain employs TRBV11-3 and TRBJ2-7, with 7 bases matching TRBD2. The receptor's source is a human donor who donated a stem cell graft to a child with acute myeloid leukemia. The source material was PBMCs from the stem cell graft donor, sampled from the stem cell graft. This CDR3 reads CASSLRSGIYEQYF. DNA of the CDR3: TGTGCCAGCAGCTTAAGAAGCGGGATCTACGAGCAGTACTTC.